Reported below is one TCR beta chain. Germline-derived CDR1 and CDR2 are ENHRY and SYGVKD. The V gene lost 2 bases and the J gene lost 0 bases, with 8 bases spanning the gap. CDR3 length: 15 residues. Assay used: immunoSEQ multiplex PCR; TCRdb lists only in-frame clones, some missing. The table has a few hundred thousand clones, 90% seen once. This record belongs to a study of blood T cell repertoires in COVID-19. The overall study: From T cells, B-cell-depleted T cells, or PBMCs came the material, which was cDNA or gDNA.

Sequencing was done on a sample of PBMCs or T cells enriched from blood (not recorded which). This rearrangement joins TRBV10-3 to TRBJ2-1; D is ambiguous. The source of this sequence is a woman between 18 and 30 years old with acute COVID-19. The DNA of the CDR3 is TGTGCCATCAGTGAGGCGCGGAGCTCCTACAATGAGCAGTTCTTC. Residues: CAISEARSSYNEQFF.